One and the same sample provided the 7 T cell receptor beta chains below, sequenced in a study of blood T cell repertoires in COVID-19. The assay was immunoSEQ multiplex PCR, and TCRdb's table has in-frame clones only and misses some. The repertoire holds approximately 70,000 clones, with about four fifths as singletons. Specimen: peripheral blood. The receptors stem from a woman in her seventies with acute or convalescent COVID-19.

This clone showed up just once. The chain has TRBV27 and TRBJ1-6; D is unresolved. The germline V gene encodes CDR1 MNHEY and CDR2 SMNVEV (reference sequence). V was shortened by 3 bases and J by 4 bases, with 7 bases between the two germline ends. This CDR3 contains 14 residues. In DNA form, the CDR3 reads TGTGCCAGCAGTTTTGGGCAGTATAATTCACCCCTCCACTTT. It translates to CASSFGQYNSPLHF.

The gene calls are TRBV6-5 and TRBJ2-5; TRBD2 matches at 7 bases. The junction had 7 bases not matched to a gene; V was cut back by 5 bases and J by 7 bases. The CDR3 is made up of 13 amino acids. CDR1 and CDR2 (germline): MNHEY, SVGAGI. The CDR3 region is CASSPSGGWTQYF. The CDR3 bases are TGTGCCAGCAGTCCTAGCGGAGGGTGGACCCAGTACTTC.

V gene TRBV28 combines with J gene TRBJ2-4; 8 bases line up with TRBD1. Germline V gives CDR1 MDHEN, CDR2 SYDVKM. J gave up 8 bases and V 6 bases, and 12 bases lay outside the gene matches. The CDR3 is 15 amino acids. In DNA form, the CDR3 reads TGTGCCAGCAGACCACACTCCGGGACAGGAGACATTCAGTACTTC. It encodes CASRPHSGTGDIQYF.

This chain joins TRBV3-1 (or the pseudogene TRBV3-2) and TRBJ2-7; TRBD2 aligns across 10 bases. The V gene end was trimmed by 4 bases and the J gene end by 5 bases; junction bases not matched to a gene: 5. CDR1 LGHDT and CDR2 YNNKEL come from the germline V gene (reference sequence). The CDR3 is 14 amino acids. CDR3 sequence (DNA): TGTGCCAGCAGCCCAGCGGGAGGGCCGCACGAGCAGTACTTC. Its translation: CASSPAGGPHEQYF.

This chain joins TRBV27 and TRBJ1-2, with D unclear. CDR3 length: 13 residues. Germline assignment: CDR1 MNHEY and CDR2 SMNVEV (reference sequence). V was cut by 5 bases and J by 6 bases, with 13 bases left in between. This CDR3 is CASSPRLIHGYTF. CDR3 sequence (DNA): TGTGCCAGCAGTCCCCGACTAATCCATGGCTACACCTTC.

The V gene is TRBV5-6, the J gene TRBJ1-1; weak D call: TRBD1 (5 bases). From germline, CDR1 is SGHDT and CDR2 YYEEEE. V lost 2 bases and J lost 5, with 10 bases in between. This CDR3 contains 13 residues. CDR3 region: CASSFQGGTEAFF. Here the CDR3 DNA reads TGTGCCAGCAGCTTCCAGGGTGGTACTGAAGCTTTCTTT.

The genes are TRBV11-2 and TRBJ1-3; 10 bases agree with TRBD1. V gave up 5 bases and J gave up 2 bases; unmatched junction bases: 6. The CDR3 is 16 amino acids. Germline loops: CDR1 SGHAT, CDR2 FQNNGV. As DNA, the CDR3 is TGTGCCAGCAGCCCGTCTGGGACAGGGGCTGGAAACACCATATATTTT. Amino acid sequence: CASSPSGTGAGNTIYF. Together with reference TRBV11-2 and TRBJ1-3, the CDR3 gives the full variable domain: EAGVAQSPRYKIIEKRQSVAFWCNPISGHATLYWYQQILGQGPKLLIQFQNNGVVDDSQLPKDRFSAERLKGVDSTLKIQPAKLEDSAVYLCASSPSGTGAGNTIYFGEGSWLTVV.